This T cell receptor beta chain was found in a study of T cells in Graves' hyperthyroidism and ophthalmopathy. Amplification of TCR beta CDR3 regions used RNA as the template. First-round RT-PCR targeting the TCR CDR3 was performed with the HTBI primer set. TCRdb passed the multiplex PCR reads through MiXCR, listing each CDR3 protein once. The sample yields some 380,000 distinct CDR3 sequences, about 14% seen once. Newly diagnosed patients aged 18 to 65 had hyperthyroidism of under 2 months' duration. The blood sample was taken at first hyperthyroidism diagnosis, before any ophthalmopathy symptoms. PBMCs were derived from 7.5 to 10 ml fresh peripheral blood. Study conclusions and caveats: Most thyroid clonotypes with frequency above 0.001 were detected in blood.

The table lists this clonotype with many counts. The antigen is unknown. Germline V gives CDR1 SNHLY, CDR2 FYNNEI. CDR3 length: 16 amino acids. J lost 5 bases, V lost 1 base, and 11 bases had no gene match. The TCR comes from a man in his thirties or forties with Graves' hyperthyroidism that later progressed to Graves' ophthalmopathy. Sample: blood. V gene TRBV2 combines with J gene TRBJ2-7, with 7 bases that match TRBD1. The CDR3 DNA sequence: TGTGCCAGCAGTGAAGGTGCACAGGGGCCCCCCAACGAGCAGTACTTC. This codes for CASSEGAQGPPNEQYF.